This is a list of T cell receptor beta chains from one sample in a study of blood T cell repertoires in COVID-19. Using immunoSEQ multiplex PCR, the repertoire was profiled, and TCRdb retains in-frame clones only, with some absent. In the table there are 150,000 to 200,000 clones, under 85% of which are singletons. Sequencing used PBMCs or T cells enriched from blood (not recorded which). The receptors were gathered from a man aged 50-59 years who had recovered from COVID-19. Each CDR3 is given with its conserved first and last residue. D genes are given only for firm matches. Clone size is given for some rows only: seen once, a few or many times, or a class if the clone is expanded.

cdr3_length	j_call	d_call	clone_size	v_call	cdr3_aa	cdr3_nt
12	TRBJ2-1	-	-	TRBV13	CASSLMGYEQFF	TGTGCCAGCAGCTTAATGGGCTATGAGCAGTTCTTC
14	TRBJ1-1	-	-	TRBV5-1	CASKDGGLATEAFF	TGCGCCAGTAAAGACGGGGGTCTAGCCACTGAAGCTTTCTTT
17	TRBJ2-5	TRBD2	-	TRBV5-4	CASSLQSTSGVRKTQYF	TGTGCCAGCAGCCTCCAGTCGACTAGCGGGGTAAGAAAGACCCAGTACTTC
14	TRBJ2-5	TRBD2	once	TRBV29-1	CSVSTTSGGETQYF	TGCAGCGTTTCAACGACTAGCGGGGGAGAGACCCAGTACTTC
16	TRBJ1-3	-	-	TRBV4-3	CASSQDSRGSGNTIYF	TGCGCCAGCAGCCAGGACTCGAGAGGCTCTGGAAACACCATATATTTT
14	TRBJ1-2	-	-	TRBV6-5	CASSPWSHFYGYTF	TGTGCCAGCAGCCCCTGGTCACATTTCTATGGCTACACCTTC
16	TRBJ1-4	TRBD1	-	TRBV4-1	CASSQDGTGEGEKLFF	TGCGCCAGCAGCCAAGATGGGACAGGGGAGGGGGAAAAACTGTTTTTT
14	TRBJ1-2	TRBD1	-	TRBV5-6	CASSSGTGGYGYTF	TGTGCCAGCAGCAGTGGGACAGGGGGTTATGGCTACACCTTC
16	TRBJ2-1	-	-	TRBV6-6	CASSRLTGRGNNEQFF	TGTGCCAGCAGCCGTCTCACGGGGCGCGGGAACAATGAGCAGTTCTTC
14	TRBJ2-7	-	-	TRBV3-1/TRBV3-2	CASSAGVSSYEQYF	TGTGCCAGCAGTGCCGGGGTTAGCTCCTACGAGCAGTACTTC
16	TRBJ2-4	TRBD2	-	TRBV19	CASSTGLPGAKNIQYF	TGTGCCAGTAGTACGGGACTACCGGGGGCCAAAAACATTCAGTACTTC
12	TRBJ2-7	-	-	TRBV6-2/TRBV6-3	CASSRTNYEQYF	TGTGCCAGCAGCCGTACTAACTACGAGCAGTACTTC
16	TRBJ2-7	TRBD2	-	TRBV7-8	CASSPSGGRLSYEQYF	TGTGCCAGCAGCCCTAGCGGGGGACGGCTTTCCTACGAGCAGTACTTC
11	TRBJ1-2	-	-	TRBV13	CASSKNYGYTF	TGTGCCAGCAGTAAAAACTATGGCTACACCTTC
12	TRBJ2-2	TRBD1	-	TRBV29-1	CSVEDDRVGLFF	TGCAGCGTTGAAGACGACAGGGTGGGGCTGTTTTTT
14	TRBJ1-6	-	-	TRBV19	CASSTGGQLSPLHF	TGTGCCAGTAGTACCGGCGGTCAACTTTCACCCCTCCACTTT
12	TRBJ2-3	-	-	TRBV11-2	CASSLGGDTQYF	TGTGCCAGCAGCTTAGGAGGAGATACGCAGTATTTT
16	TRBJ1-5	-	once	TRBV3-1/TRBV3-2	CASSVGALGNNQPQHF	TGTGCCAGCAGCGTGGGGGCACTAGGGAACAATCAGCCCCAGCATTTT
13	TRBJ1-6	-	-	TRBV10-1	CASSESQDSPLHF	TGCGCCAGCAGTGAGTCGCAGGATTCACCCCTCCACTTT
14	TRBJ1-2	TRBD1	-	TRBV29-1	CSVHLGQGAYGYTF	TGCAGCGTGCACCTCGGACAGGGGGCCTATGGCTACACCTTC
13	TRBJ2-5	TRBD1	once	TRBV9	CASSVDRGETQYF	TGTGCCAGCAGCGTCGACAGGGGGGAGACCCAGTACTTC
14	TRBJ1-1	TRBD1	-	TRBV6-4	CASSEQGLIGEAFF	TGTGCCAGCAGTGAACAGGGGCTTATAGGTGAAGCTTTCTTT